Given below is one T cell receptor beta chain in context. Its specific antigen is unknown. The input lacks base qualities; no much larger clone sits a single base away. One collaborating source in Seattle enrolled patients during active infection and followed them longitudinally through the course of disease. The collaborating institutions used their own protocols to collect whole blood in K2EDTA tubes. For TCRbeta analysis, collaborators shipped samples as frozen whole blood, isolated PBMCs, or DNA extracted from either of those sample types. TCRbeta CDR3 regions were amplified from genomic DNA by means of the immunoSEQ Assay, a bias-controlled multiplex PCR. On the study's bioinformatics: The number of nucleated cells in each sample was estimated by amplification of reference gene primers within the assay. To quantify the absolute abundance of each unique TCRbeta CDR3 rearrangement, sequence reads were collapsed and filtered. For each sample, productive Simpson clonality was calculated as the square root of Simpson's diversity index across productive rearrangements. Not all clones reach the TCRdb copy of this immuneACCESS table, which keeps in-frame sequences only. Checked studies attribute under half of the gap to unresolved V genes and leave the rest unexplained. The V and J calls and the clone size are those of that table, but D and trimming were determined from the DNA. For this sample the table gives approximately 36,000 clones, of which 80% to 90% were detected only once. 1.6% of the sample comes from the top ten.

The sample originates from a study of blood T cell repertoires in COVID-19 (dated by TCRdb to about 2020). In terms of the full investigation: Samples covering the acute and convalescent phases of COVID-19 were provided by collaborators in the United States, Italy and Spain. Sample metadata almost always included a de-identified subject ID, COVID-19 status, age in years and sex. The prospective study material was composed of cDNA or gDNA derived from T cells, B-cell-depleted T cells, or PBMCs. The dataset comprised deeply sampled blood TCRbeta repertoires from subjects exposed to, actively infected with, or recovered from COVID-19. Samples were obtained from the ongoing ImmuneRACE study (first 160 participants) and from about 1,300 subjects provided by 6 global collaborators. The repertoires were released in a freely available public database meant as a resource for research on the immune response to SARS-CoV-2. Where available, HLA class I and class II types were taken from metadata supplied by the sample provider and were not determined by assay-based typing.

From cysteine to phenylalanine, the CDR3 is 12 amino acids long. CDR3 DNA only is kept here, 36 bases in frame from base 1. From the germline V gene, CDR1 is SQVTM and CDR2 is ANQGSEA. The junction shows trimming of 4 bases on V and 8 bases on J, plus 14 bases between the germline ends. Points the paper makes about the study in general: How much clinical and demographic metadata was included differed by source and by participant, and the metadata was provided uncurated.

In this chain, TRBV29-1 is recombined with TRBJ1-2, and perhaps TRBD1 as D gene, on 5 matching bases. The clonotype was recovered from a man aged 60-69 years with COVID-19, enrolled during active disease. Sequenced input: peripheral blood. The DNA sequence follows: TGCAGCGTTGGGGGTGTAGGGGCAGGCTACACCTTC. Its coded protein is CSVGGVGAGYTF. With the portions outside the CDR3 filled from the reference TRBV29-1 and TRBJ1-2 genes, the complete variable region becomes SAVISQKPSRDICQRGTSLTIQCQVDSQVTMMFWYRQQPGQSLTLIATANQGSEATYESGFVIDKFPISRPNLTFSTLTVSNMSPEDSSIYLCSVGGVGAGYTFGSGTRLTVV.